This T cell receptor (beta chain) was profiled in a study of T-cell memory formation after mild COVID-19. 5'RACE, which relied on constant-segment primers, yielded TCR alpha and TCR beta cDNA libraries carrying sample barcodes and UMIs. TCRdb fed the 5' RACE reads into MiXCR, producing one record per CDR3 protein. The table has about 120,000 distinct CDR3 sequences, about a sixth seen once. Points from the study as a whole: Unconfirmed was the SARS-CoV-2 specificity of second-wave clones that peaked on day 37. Cross-reactive memory appears to have joined, as suggested by some responding clones showing up in pre-infection memory.

The CDR3 extends over 15 amino acids. From germline, CDR1 is DFQATT and CDR2 SNEGSKA (reference sequence). The V segment lost 0 bases and the J segment 8 bases; nucleotides outside the gene matches: 4. With respect to this clonotype: Its antigen is not known.

The sequencing input was PBMCs or a T cell subset sorted from them (not recorded which). The V call is TRBV20-1, the J call TRBJ2-1, with 13 bases lining up with TRBD2. This receptor was identified in an adult woman who had mild COVID-19 (a few samples of this study predate the infection). Cell type and time point are not known. This CDR3 is CSARELAGGLHEQFF. The CDR3 DNA sequence: TGCAGTGCTAGAGAACTAGCGGGAGGGCTCCATGAGCAGTTCTTC.